The 26 T cell receptor beta chains below were found in one sample sequenced in a study of CD8 T cells in ankylosing spondylitis. TCRdb recomputed calls from the 5' RACE reads with MiXCR, one row per CDR3 protein. The table includes 250,000 to 400,000 distinct CDR3 sequences, 9.5% to 13% detected once. Sequencing was performed on blood, either unsorted or a sorted T cell fraction (not recorded which). These TCRs come from a female donor with ankylosing spondylitis or in good health (not recorded which).

This clonotype appeared many times. The gene calls are TRBV20-1 and TRBJ1-1; the D gene is possibly TRBD1 (5 bases). Germline values: CDR1 DFQATT, CDR2 SNEGSKA (reference sequence). V lost 6 bases, J lost 0 bases, and 8 bases lay in between. The length of the CDR3 is 12 residues. The CDR3 loop is CSALTVNTEAFF. The CDR3 DNA reads as TGCAGTGCCTTGACAGTGAACACTGAAGCTTTCTTT.

This chain joins TRBV3-1 and TRBJ1-5; D is unclear. This CDR3 spans 12 amino acids. CDR1 is LGHDT and CDR2 is YNNKEL in the germline V gene (reference sequence). V was clipped by 3 bases and J by 4 bases, with 4 bases between them. The CDR3 nucleotides are TGTGCCAGCAGCCATATAAATCAGCCCCAGCATTTT. Its translation is CASSHINQPQHF.

This clonotype was picked up a small number of times. CDR3 DNA: TGTGCCAGCAGCTCTCTAGGCTCTAGCACAGATACGCAGTATTTT. Its translation: CASSSLGSSTDTQYF. The chain carries TRBV7-9 and TRBJ2-3; no firm D call. This CDR3 is built from 15 residues. Trimming took 4 bases from V and 0 from J, leaving 11 bases between them. CDR1 is SEHNR and CDR2 is FQNEAQ in the germline V gene (reference sequence).

This clonotype has at least ten counts. The gene calls are TRBV12-3 or TRBV12-4 and TRBJ1-4, with a possible D match to TRBD1 (5 bases). This CDR3 is 15 amino acids long. Trimming left V 3 bases short and J 8 bases short, with 16 bases between. CDR3 sequence: CASSFWGSGEEKLFF. In DNA, the CDR3 is TGTGCCAGCAGTTTTTGGGGGTCTGGAGAAGAAAAACTGTTTTTT.

This clonotype was recorded at least ten times. The chain combines TRBV11-2 with TRBJ2-4; D unclear. The CDR3 runs 13 residues. Germline V gene data show CDR1 as SGHAT and CDR2 as FQNNGV. Trimming removed 0 bases at V and 7 bases at J, with 7 bases between. The CDR3 sequence: CASSLDLSNIQYF. For the CDR3, the DNA is TGTGCCAGCAGCTTAGACCTTTCGAACATTCAGTACTTC.

This clonotype was recorded a few times. Here the CDR3 DNA reads TGTGCCAGCAGCCCTGCTGGAGACTTTAGCAATCAGCCCCAGCATTTT. This encodes CASSPAGDFSNQPQHF. This chain uses TRBV7-6 with TRBJ1-5; D remains ambiguous. The CDR3 totals 16 residues. V was trimmed by 5 bases and J by 0 bases, leaving 14 bases between them. Per germline, CDR1 SGHVS and CDR2 FNYEAQ. The full variable domain, its missing parts supplied by reference TRBV7-6 and TRBJ1-5, is GAGVSQSPRYKVTKRGQDVALRCDPISGHVSLYWYRQALGQGPEFLTYFNYEAQQDKSGLPNDRFSAERPEGSISTLTIQRTEQRDSAMYRCASSPAGDFSNQPQHFGDGTRLSIL.

The table lists this clonotype with many counts. This chain uses TRBV4-2 with TRBJ2-2; 9 bases fit TRBD2. Trimming at V came to 1 base and at J to 7 bases, leaving 7 bases not matched to a gene. This CDR3 is 16 amino acids long. Germline V lookup: CDR1 LGHNA, CDR2 YNFKEQ. Written as DNA, the CDR3 is TGTGCCAGCAGCCAAGGACTAGCGGATGAGGGCGGGGAGCTGTTTTTT. Encoded protein: CASSQGLADEGGELFF.

This clonotype occurred once. This rearrangement joins TRBV7-2 to TRBJ2-7; D possibly corresponds to TRBD1 (6 bases). CDR3 size: 13 residues. Germline CDR1 and CDR2: SGHTA and FQGNSA. The V gene lost 7 bases and the J gene lost 4 bases, with 14 bases spanning the gap. The CDR3 sequence: CASIHRVGYEQYF. The CDR3 nucleotides are TGTGCCAGCATTCACAGGGTCGGATACGAGCAGTACTTC.

This clonotype was counted ten times or more. CDR3 sequence: CASSLKRSLSYEQYF. DNA of the CDR3: TGTGCCAGCAGCCTCAAAAGGAGCCTCTCCTACGAGCAGTACTTC. This chain connects TRBV11-2 to TRBJ2-7, with unresolved D. From germline, CDR1 is SGHAT and CDR2 FQNNGV. Trimming left V 5 bases short and J 0 bases short, with 14 bases between. The CDR3 is 15 residues long. Using reference TRBV11-2 and TRBJ2-7 for the parts outside the CDR3, the full variable domain is EAGVAQSPRYKIIEKRQSVAFWCNPISGHATLYWYQQILGQGPKLLIQFQNNGVVDDSQLPKDRFSAERLKGVDSTLKIQPAKLEDSAVYLCASSLKRSLSYEQYFGPGTRLTVT.

This clonotype showed up many times. This sequence joins TRBV24-1 and TRBJ1-6; 12 bases line up with TRBD1. From germline, CDR1 is KGHDR and CDR2 SFDVKD. V lost 9 bases to trimming and J lost 3 bases; unmatched junction nucleotides: 8. The CDR3 has 17 residues. The CDR3 is CATQAGTGGSYNSPLHF. In DNA form, the CDR3 reads TGTGCCACCCAAGCAGGGACAGGGGGCAGCTATAATTCACCCCTCCACTTT.

This clonotype was detected ten times or more. This chain links TRBV5-1 with TRBJ2-2; 12 bases line up with TRBD2. V was clipped by 0 bases and J by 2 bases; unmatched bases: 5. Germline V gene data show CDR1 as SGHRS and CDR2 as YFSETQ. This CDR3 has 18 residues. The CDR3 loop is CASSLAPGLAGNTGELFF. For the CDR3, the DNA is TGCGCCAGCAGCTTGGCCCCCGGACTAGCGGGAAACACCGGGGAGCTGTTTTTT.

V and J are TRBV20-1 and TRBJ2-5, with TRBD2 identical over 8 bases. After removal of 5 bases from V and 2 bases from J, the junction contained 4 bases not matched to a gene. The CDR3 runs 13 residues. CDR1 and CDR2 from the germline V gene are DFQATT and SNEGSKA (reference sequence). The CDR3 DNA reads as TGCAGTGCTCAGGGCGGGGGGCAAGAGACCCAGTACTTC. Protein sequence: CSAQGGGQETQYF.

This clonotype was seen ten or more times. This rearrangement joins TRBV5-1 to TRBJ1-4; D is perhaps TRBD1 (6 bases). V gave up 0 bases and J gave up 8 bases, with 14 bases separating them. The CDR3 runs to 15 residues. CDR1 and CDR2 from the germline V gene are SGHRS and YFSETQ. The CDR3 is CASSLAPGVKEKLFF. CDR3 sequence (DNA): TGCGCCAGCAGCTTGGCCCCAGGGGTAAAGGAAAAACTGTTTTTT.

This clonotype was found many times. The CDR3 nucleotides read TGCAGTGCTAGAGATACCGCCTCTCACCCGGCAGGCGGGGAGCTGTTTTTT. Translated, it gives CSARDTASHPAGGELFF. V and J are TRBV20-1 and TRBJ2-2; no reliable D call. The germline V gene encodes CDR1 DFQATT and CDR2 SNEGSKA (reference sequence). V was shortened by 0 bases and J by 7 bases, with 21 bases between the two germline ends. The CDR3 runs to 17 residues.

This clonotype was seen a handful of times. The rearrangement uses TRBV3-1 and TRBJ2-5; tentative D call: TRBD1 (6 bases). Germline V gene lookup returns CDR1 LGHDT and CDR2 YNNKEL (reference sequence). The CDR3 covers 15 residues. Trimming pared 1 base from V and 4 bases from J, leaving 13 bases between. CDR3 amino acids: CASSQGITGTETQYF. CDR3 nucleotide sequence: TGTGCCAGCAGCCAAGGGATAACAGGGACAGAGACCCAGTACTTC.

This clonotype was counted many times. The chain employs TRBV29-1 and TRBJ2-3; D might be TRBD1 or TRBD2, each matching 5 bases. The germline V gene has CDR1 SQVTM and CDR2 ANQGSEA. The length of the CDR3 is 13 residues. Trimming pared 1 base from V and 4 bases from J, leaving 9 bases between. The CDR3 loop is CSVEAGAADTQYF. DNA for the CDR3: TGCAGCGTTGAAGCCGGGGCGGCAGATACGCAGTATTTT.

This clonotype was detected ten times or more. The chain has TRBV10-3 and TRBJ2-5; D remains unclear. This CDR3 spans 13 amino acids. Looked up from germline, CDR1 is ENHRY and CDR2 is SYGVKD. The V end lost 4 bases, the J end lost 1 base, and 7 bases lay between the germline ends. The CDR3 sequence is CAISGASQETQYF. The CDR3, as DNA: TGTGCCATCAGTGGAGCTAGCCAAGAGACCCAGTACTTC.

At least ten counts were recorded for this clonotype. This rearrangement joins TRBV20-1 to TRBJ2-1; D gene uncertain. The CDR3 covers 14 residues. Trimming stripped 4 bases from V and 7 bases from J, with 17 bases between. CDR1 is DFQATT and CDR2 is SNEGSKA in the germline V gene (reference sequence). The CDR3 here is CSAIQPLDLNEQFF. The DNA for the CDR3 is TGCAGTGCTATCCAACCCCTCGACTTGAATGAGCAGTTCTTC.

This clonotype appeared many times. The CDR3 sequence is CSARVGSTDTQYF. Here the CDR3 DNA reads TGCAGTGCTAGAGTCGGTAGCACAGATACGCAGTATTTT. The gene calls are TRBV20-1 and TRBJ2-3, with D hard to call. The CDR3 is 13 amino acids. V dropped 1 base and J dropped 0 bases, with 5 bases sitting between them. Germline values: CDR1 DFQATT, CDR2 SNEGSKA (reference sequence).

The chain combines TRBV5-1 with TRBJ2-7, with 13 nucleotides matching TRBD2. The CDR3 is made up of 16 amino acids. V lost 3 bases, J lost 3 bases, and 6 bases stayed unmatched. CDR1 and CDR2 from the germline V gene are SGHRS and YFSETQ. The DNA for the CDR3 is TGCGCCAGCAGCTCCAGGACTAGCGGGAGTCGCTACGAGCAGTACTTC. Translation gives CASSSRTSGSRYEQYF.

This clonotype was observed at least ten times. The V gene is TRBV29-1, the J gene TRBJ1-2; 7 bases agree with TRBD1. V lost 7 bases and J lost 4; bases outside the gene matches: 6. This CDR3 is 12 amino acids long. Germline values: CDR1 SQVTM, CDR2 ANQGSEA. CDR3: CSARDSRYGYTF. The CDR3 nucleotides read TGCAGCGCCCGGGACAGCCGCTATGGCTACACCTTC.

In its sample, this clonotype was seen many times. The chain has TRBV20-1 and TRBJ1-5; maybe TRBD1 (5 bases). CDR1 and CDR2 from the germline V gene are DFQATT and SNEGSKA (reference sequence). The CDR3 has 15 amino acids. Trimming shortened V by 5 bases and J by 1 base, and 15 bases separated the two germline ends. CDR3 amino acids: CSAQKQGWSNQPQHF. The CDR3 bases are TGCAGTGCTCAAAAGCAGGGCTGGAGCAATCAGCCCCAGCATTTT.

This clonotype was found many times. The chain has TRBV9 and TRBJ2-7; tentative D call: TRBD2 (6 bases). This CDR3 contains 13 residues. The germline V gene encodes CDR1 SGDLS and CDR2 YYNGEE. Trimming took 4 bases from V and 6 from J, leaving 14 bases between them. CDR3 amino acids: CASSPGLGSEQYF. CDR3 DNA: TGTGCCAGCAGCCCCGGGCTCGGGAGCGAGCAGTACTTC. The full variable domain, its missing parts supplied by reference TRBV9 and TRBJ2-7, is DSGVTQTPKHLITATGQRVTLRCSPRSGDLSVYWYQQSLDQGLQFLIQYYNGEERAKGNILERFSAQQFPDLHSELNLSSLELGDSALYFCASSPGLGSEQYFGPGTRLTVT.

The genes are TRBV30 and TRBJ2-1; D tentatively fits TRBD1 or TRBD2 (5 bases each). The V and J ends lost 2 bases and 8 bases respectively, with 16 bases between them. This CDR3 is built from 14 residues. Germline CDR1 reads GTSNPN; CDR2 reads SVGIG (reference sequence). This CDR3 reads CAWSYGGVVYEQFF. DNA of the CDR3: TGTGCCTGGAGTTATGGGGGAGTGGTCTATGAGCAGTTCTTC.

This clonotype was seen ten or more times. CDR3 nucleotides: TGTGCCAGGAGAGTAGCGGGGGGGCCGAATCGACCCTCCTACGAGCAGTACTTC. This sequence encodes CARRVAGGPNRPSYEQYF. V gene TRBV9 combines with J gene TRBJ2-7; 11 positions agree with TRBD2. Germline V gene sequence: CDR1 SGDLS, CDR2 YYNGEE. There are 18 residues in the CDR3. V shed 8 bases and J 0 bases; nucleotides not matched to a gene: 16. Using reference TRBV9 and TRBJ2-7 for the parts outside the CDR3, the full variable domain is DSGVTQTPKHLITATGQRVTLRCSPRSGDLSVYWYQQSLDQGLQFLIQYYNGEERAKGNILERFSAQQFPDLHSELNLSSLELGDSALYFCARRVAGGPNRPSYEQYFGPGTRLTVT.

This clonotype was found many times. The CDR3 DNA reads as TGTGCCAGCTCTCTTGACCGGAGCTCTGGGGCCAACGTCCTGACTTTC. Its translation is CASSLDRSSGANVLTF. This rearrangement joins TRBV12-3 or TRBV12-4 to TRBJ2-6, with no clear D. This CDR3 has 16 amino acids. The V and J ends lost 8 bases and 0 bases respectively, with 14 bases between them.